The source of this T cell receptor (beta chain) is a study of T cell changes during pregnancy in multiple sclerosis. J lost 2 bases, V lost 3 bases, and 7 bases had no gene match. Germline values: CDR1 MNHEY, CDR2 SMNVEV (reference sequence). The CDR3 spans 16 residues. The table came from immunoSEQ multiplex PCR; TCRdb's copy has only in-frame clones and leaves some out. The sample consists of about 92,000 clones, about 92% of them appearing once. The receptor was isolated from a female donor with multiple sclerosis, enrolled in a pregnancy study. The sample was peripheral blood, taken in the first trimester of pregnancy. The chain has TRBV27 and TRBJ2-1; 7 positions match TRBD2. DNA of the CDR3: TGTGCCAGCAGTTTCGTACTAGCGACAGCCTACAATGAGCAGTTCTTC. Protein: CASSFVLATAYNEQFF.